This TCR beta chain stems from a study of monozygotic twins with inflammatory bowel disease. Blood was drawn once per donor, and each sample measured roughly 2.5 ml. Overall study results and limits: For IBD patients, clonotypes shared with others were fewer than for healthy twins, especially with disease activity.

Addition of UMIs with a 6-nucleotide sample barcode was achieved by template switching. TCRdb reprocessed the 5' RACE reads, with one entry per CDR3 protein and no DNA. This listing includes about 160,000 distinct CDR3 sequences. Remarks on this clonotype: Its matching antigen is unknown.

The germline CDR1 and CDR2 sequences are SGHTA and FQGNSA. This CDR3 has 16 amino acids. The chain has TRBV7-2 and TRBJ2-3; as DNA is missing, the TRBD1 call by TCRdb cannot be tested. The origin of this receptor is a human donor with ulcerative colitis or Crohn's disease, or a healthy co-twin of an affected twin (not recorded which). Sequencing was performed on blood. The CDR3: CASSPRTGMRTDTQYF.